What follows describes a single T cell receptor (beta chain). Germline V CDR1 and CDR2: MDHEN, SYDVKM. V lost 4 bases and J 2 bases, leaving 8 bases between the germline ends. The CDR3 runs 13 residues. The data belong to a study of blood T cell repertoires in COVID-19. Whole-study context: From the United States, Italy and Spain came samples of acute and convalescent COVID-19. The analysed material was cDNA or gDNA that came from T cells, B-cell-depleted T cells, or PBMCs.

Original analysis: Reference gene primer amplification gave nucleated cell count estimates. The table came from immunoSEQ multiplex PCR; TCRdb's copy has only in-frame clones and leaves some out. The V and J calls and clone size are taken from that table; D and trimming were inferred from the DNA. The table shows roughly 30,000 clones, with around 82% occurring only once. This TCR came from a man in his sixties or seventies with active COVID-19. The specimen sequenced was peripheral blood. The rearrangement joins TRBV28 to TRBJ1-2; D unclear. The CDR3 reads CASSSQANYGYTF. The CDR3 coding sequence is TGTGCCAGCAGTTCCCAGGCCAACTATGGCTACACCTTC.